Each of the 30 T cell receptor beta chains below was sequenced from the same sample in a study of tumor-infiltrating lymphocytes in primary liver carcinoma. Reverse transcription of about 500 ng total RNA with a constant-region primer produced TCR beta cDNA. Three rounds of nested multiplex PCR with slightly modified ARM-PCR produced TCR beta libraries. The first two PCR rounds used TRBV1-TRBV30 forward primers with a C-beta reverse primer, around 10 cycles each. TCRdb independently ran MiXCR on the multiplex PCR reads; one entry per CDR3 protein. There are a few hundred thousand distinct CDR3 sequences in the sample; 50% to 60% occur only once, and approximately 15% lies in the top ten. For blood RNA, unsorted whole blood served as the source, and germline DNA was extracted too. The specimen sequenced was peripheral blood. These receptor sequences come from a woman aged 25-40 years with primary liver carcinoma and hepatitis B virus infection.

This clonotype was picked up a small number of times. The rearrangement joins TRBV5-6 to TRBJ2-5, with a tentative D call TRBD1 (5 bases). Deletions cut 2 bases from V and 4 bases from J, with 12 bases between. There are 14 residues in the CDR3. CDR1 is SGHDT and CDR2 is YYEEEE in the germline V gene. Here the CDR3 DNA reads TGTGCCAGCAGCTTAGTAAGGGGTGCAGAGACCCAGTACTTC. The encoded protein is CASSLVRGAETQYF.

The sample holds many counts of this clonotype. CDR3 sequence (DNA): TGCGCCAGCAGTGAGGAGGGGACAACCTACGAGCAGTACTTC. Translation: CASSEEGTTYEQYF. The V gene is TRBV10-2, the J gene TRBJ2-7; tentative D call: TRBD1 (6 bases). Trimming left V 2 bases short and J 2 bases short, with 10 bases between. Germline V gene lookup returns CDR1 WSHSY and CDR2 SAAADI. This CDR3 region has 14 residues.

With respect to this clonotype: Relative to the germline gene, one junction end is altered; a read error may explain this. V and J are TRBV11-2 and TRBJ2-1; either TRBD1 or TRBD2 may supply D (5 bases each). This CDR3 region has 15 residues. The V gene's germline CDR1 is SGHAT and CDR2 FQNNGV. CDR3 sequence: CASTLAIGTYNDQFF. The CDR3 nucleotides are TGTGCCAGCACCTTAGCCATCGGGACCTACAATGATCAGTTCTTC.

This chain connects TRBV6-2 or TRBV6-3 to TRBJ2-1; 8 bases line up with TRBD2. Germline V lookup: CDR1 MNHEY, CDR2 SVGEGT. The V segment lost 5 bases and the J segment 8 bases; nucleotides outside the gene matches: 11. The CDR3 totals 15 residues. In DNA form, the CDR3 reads TGTGCCAGCAGTCTCGGGACTAGGGTCTGGGATGAGCAGTTCTTC. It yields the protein CASSLGTRVWDEQFF.

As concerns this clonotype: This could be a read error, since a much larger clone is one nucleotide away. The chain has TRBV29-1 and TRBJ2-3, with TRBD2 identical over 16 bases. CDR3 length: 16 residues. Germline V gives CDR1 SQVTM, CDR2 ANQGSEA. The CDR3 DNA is TGCTGCGTTCCACCGGGACTAGCGGGAGGGTCAGATACGCAGTATTTT. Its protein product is CCVPPGLAGGSDTQYF.

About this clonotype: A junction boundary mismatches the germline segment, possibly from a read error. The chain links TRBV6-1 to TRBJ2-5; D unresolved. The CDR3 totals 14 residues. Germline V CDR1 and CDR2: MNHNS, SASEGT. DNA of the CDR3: TGTTCCAGCACCACGATTCGCCAGGATGGGACCCAGTACTTC. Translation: CSSTTIRQDGTQYF.

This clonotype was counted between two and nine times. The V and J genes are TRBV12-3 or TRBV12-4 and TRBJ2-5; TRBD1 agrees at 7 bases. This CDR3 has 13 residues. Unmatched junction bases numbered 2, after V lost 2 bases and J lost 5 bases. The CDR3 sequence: CASSLRGLETQYF. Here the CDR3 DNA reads TGTGCCAGCAGTTTAAGGGGGCTGGAGACCCAGTACTTC.

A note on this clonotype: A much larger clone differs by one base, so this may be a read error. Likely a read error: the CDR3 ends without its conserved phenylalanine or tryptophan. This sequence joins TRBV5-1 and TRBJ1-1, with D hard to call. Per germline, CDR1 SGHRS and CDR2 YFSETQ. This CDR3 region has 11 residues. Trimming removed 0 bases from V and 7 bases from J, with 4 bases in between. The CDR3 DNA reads TGCGCCAGCAGCTTGGGTAATGAAGCTTTCTTA. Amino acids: CASSLGNEAFL.

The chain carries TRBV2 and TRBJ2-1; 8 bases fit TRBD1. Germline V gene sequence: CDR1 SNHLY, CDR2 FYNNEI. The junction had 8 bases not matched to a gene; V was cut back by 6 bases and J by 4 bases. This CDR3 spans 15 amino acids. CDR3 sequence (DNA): TGTGCCAGCAGAAACAGGGGGGAGGTTTACAATGAGCAGTTCTTC. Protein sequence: CASRNRGEVYNEQFF. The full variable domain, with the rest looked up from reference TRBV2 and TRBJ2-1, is EPEVTQTPSHQVTQMGQEVILRCVPISNHLYFYWYRQILGQKVEFLVSFYNNEISEKSEIFDDQFSVERPDGSNFTLKIRSTKLEDSAMYFCASRNRGEVYNEQFFGPGTRLTVL.

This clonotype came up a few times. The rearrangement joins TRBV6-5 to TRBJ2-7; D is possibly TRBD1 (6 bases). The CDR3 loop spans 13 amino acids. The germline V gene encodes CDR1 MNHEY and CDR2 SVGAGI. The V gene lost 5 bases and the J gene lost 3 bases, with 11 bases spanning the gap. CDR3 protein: CASSPDRNYEQYF. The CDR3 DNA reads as TGTGCCAGCAGTCCCGACAGGAACTACGAGCAGTACTTC.

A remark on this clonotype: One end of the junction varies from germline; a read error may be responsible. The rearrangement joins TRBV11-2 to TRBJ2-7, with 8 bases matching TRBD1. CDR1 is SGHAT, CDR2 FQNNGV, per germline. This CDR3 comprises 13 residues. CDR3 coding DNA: TGTGCCAGCAGCTTCAGGACAGGGTACGAGCACTACTTC. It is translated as CASSFRTGYEHYF.

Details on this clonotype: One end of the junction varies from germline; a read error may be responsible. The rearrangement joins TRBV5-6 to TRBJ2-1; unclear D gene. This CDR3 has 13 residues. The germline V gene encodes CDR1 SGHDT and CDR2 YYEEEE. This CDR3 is CAGSLISGWEQFF. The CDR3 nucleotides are TGTGCCGGCAGCTTGATAAGTGGCTGGGAGCAGTTCTTC. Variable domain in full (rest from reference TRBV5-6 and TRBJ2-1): DAGVTQSPTHLIKTRGQQVTLRCSPKSGHDTVSWYQQALGQGPQFIFQYYEEEERQRGNFPDRFSGHQFPNYSSELNVNALLLGDSALYLCAGSLISGWEQFFGPGTRLTVL.

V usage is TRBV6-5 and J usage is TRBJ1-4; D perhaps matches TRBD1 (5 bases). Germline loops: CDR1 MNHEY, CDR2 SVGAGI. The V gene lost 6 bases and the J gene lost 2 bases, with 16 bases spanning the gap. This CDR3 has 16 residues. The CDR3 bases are TGTGCCAGCAGGGGAGGGGCCACCGCGACTAATGAAAAACTGTTTTTT. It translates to CASRGGATATNEKLFF.

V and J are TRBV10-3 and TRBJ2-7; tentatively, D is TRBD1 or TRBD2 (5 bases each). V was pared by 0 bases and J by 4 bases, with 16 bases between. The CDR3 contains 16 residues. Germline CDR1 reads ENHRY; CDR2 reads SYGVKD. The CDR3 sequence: CAISESQGPYPYEQYF. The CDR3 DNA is TGTGCCATCAGTGAGTCTCAGGGACCCTACCCGTACGAGCAGTACTTC.

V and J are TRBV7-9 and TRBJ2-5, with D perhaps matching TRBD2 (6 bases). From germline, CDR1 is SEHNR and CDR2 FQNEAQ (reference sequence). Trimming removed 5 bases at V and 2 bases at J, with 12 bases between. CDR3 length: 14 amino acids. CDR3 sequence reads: CASSRGTEQETQYF. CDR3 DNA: TGTGCCAGCAGCCGCGGGACGGAACAAGAGACCCAGTACTTC.

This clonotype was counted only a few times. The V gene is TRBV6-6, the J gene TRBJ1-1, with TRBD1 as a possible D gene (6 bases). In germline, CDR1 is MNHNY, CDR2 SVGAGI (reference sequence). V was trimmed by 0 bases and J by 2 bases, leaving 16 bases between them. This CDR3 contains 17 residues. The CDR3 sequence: CASSYSPPGQINTEAFF. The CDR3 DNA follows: TGTGCCAGCAGTTACTCACCCCCGGGACAAATAAACACTGAAGCTTTCTTT.

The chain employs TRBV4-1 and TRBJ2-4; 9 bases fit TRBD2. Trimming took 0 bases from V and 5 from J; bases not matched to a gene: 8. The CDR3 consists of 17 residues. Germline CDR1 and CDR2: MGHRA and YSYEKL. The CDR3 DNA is TGCGCCAGCAGCCAAGATACCGCCGCGGGGGGGGAAAACATTCAGTACTTC. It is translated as CASSQDTAAGGENIQYF.

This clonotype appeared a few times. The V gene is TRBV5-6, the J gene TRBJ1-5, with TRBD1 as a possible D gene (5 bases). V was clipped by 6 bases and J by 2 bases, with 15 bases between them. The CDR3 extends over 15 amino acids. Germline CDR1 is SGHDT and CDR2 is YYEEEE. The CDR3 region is CASNQRGRRNQPQHF. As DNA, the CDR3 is TGTGCCAGCAATCAACGGGGCCGGCGCAATCAGCCCCAGCATTTT.

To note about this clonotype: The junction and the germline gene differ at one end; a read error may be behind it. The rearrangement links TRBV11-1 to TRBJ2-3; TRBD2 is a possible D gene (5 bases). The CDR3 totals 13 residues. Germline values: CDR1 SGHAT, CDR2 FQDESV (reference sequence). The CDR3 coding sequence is TGTGACAGCAGCCCTGAGGGCCGGGATACGCAATATTTT. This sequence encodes CDSSPEGRDTQYF.

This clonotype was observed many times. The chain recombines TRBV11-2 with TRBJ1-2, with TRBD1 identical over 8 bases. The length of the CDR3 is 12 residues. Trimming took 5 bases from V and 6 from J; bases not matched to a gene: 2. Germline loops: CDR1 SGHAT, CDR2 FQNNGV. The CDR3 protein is CASSMTGDGYTF. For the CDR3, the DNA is TGTGCCAGCAGCATGACAGGGGATGGCTACACCTTC.

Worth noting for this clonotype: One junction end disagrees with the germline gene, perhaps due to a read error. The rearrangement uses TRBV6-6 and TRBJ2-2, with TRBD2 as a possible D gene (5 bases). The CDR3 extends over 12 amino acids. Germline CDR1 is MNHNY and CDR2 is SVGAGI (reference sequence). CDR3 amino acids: CASSYSSGEPFF. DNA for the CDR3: TGTGCCAGCAGTTATAGCTCCGGGGAGCCGTTTTTT.

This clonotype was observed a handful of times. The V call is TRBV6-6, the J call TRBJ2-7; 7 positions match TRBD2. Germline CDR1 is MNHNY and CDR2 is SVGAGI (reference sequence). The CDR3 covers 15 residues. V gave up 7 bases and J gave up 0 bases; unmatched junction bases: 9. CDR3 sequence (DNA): TGTGCCAGCACCTCCCTAGCGGTAAGCTCCTACGAGCAGTACTTC. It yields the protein CASTSLAVSSYEQYF.

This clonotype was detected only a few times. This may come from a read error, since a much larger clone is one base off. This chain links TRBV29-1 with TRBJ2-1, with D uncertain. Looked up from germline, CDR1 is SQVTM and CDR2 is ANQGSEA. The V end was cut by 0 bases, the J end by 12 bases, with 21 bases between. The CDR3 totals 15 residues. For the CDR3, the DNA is TGCAGCGTTGAAGATCGGTTCTTTGGCCTATACGTGCAGTTCTTC. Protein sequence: CSVEDRFFGLYVQFF.

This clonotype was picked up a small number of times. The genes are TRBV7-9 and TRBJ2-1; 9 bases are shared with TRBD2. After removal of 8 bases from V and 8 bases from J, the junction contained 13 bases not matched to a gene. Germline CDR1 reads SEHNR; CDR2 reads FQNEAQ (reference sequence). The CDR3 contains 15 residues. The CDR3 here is CASVRFGTSSYEQFF. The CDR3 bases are TGTGCCAGCGTTAGGTTCGGGACTAGCTCATATGAGCAGTTCTTC. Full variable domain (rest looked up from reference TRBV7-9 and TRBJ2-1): DTGVSQNPRHKITKRGQNVTFRCDPISEHNRLYWYRQTLGQGPEFLTYFQNEAQLEKSRLLSDRFSAERPKGSFSTLEIQRTEQGDSAMYLCASVRFGTSSYEQFFGPGTRLTVL.

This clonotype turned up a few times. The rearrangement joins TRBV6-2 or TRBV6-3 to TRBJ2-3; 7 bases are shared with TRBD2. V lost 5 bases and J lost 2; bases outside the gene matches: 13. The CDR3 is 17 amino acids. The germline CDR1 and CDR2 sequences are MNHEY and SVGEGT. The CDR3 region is CASSTIPAGDDTDTQYF. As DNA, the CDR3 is TGTGCCAGCAGTACCATCCCGGCGGGAGATGACACAGATACGCAGTATTTT.

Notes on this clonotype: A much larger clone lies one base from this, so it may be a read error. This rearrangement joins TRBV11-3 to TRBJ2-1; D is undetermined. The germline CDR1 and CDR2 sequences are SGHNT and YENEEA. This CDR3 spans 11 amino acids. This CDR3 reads CDSSLGHSQFF. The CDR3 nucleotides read TGTGACAGCAGCTTAGGCCATAGTCAGTTCTTC. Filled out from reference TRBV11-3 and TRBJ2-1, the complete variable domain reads EAGVVQSPRYKIIEKKQPVAFWCNPISGHNTLYWYLQNLGQGPELLIRYENEEAVDDSQLPKDRFSAERLKGVDSTLKIQPAELGDSAVYLCDSSLGHSQFFGPGTRLTVL.

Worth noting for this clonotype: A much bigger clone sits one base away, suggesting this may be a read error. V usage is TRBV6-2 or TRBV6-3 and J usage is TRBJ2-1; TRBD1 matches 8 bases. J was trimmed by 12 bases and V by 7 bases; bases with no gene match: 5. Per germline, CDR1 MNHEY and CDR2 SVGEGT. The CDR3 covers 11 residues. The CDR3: CASTRDRRQFF. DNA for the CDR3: TGTGCCAGCACCCGGGACAGGAGGCAGTTCTTC.

Written as DNA, the CDR3 is TGCAGCGCTGCCCAGGTCGGGGAAGAGACCCAGTACTTC. Amino acids: CSAAQVGEETQYF. This chain joins TRBV29-1 and TRBJ2-5; D may be TRBD2 (5 bases). Deletions cut 7 bases from V and 3 bases from J, with 15 bases between. The length of the CDR3 is 13 residues. Per germline, CDR1 SQVTM and CDR2 ANQGSEA.

This CDR3 is CASSSRGNYNEQFF. In nucleotides, the CDR3 is TGTGCCAGCAGTTCGCGCGGCAATTACAATGAGCAGTTCTTC. The V gene is TRBV28, the J gene TRBJ2-1; D gene ambiguous. Germline CDR1 is MDHEN and CDR2 is SYDVKM. The CDR3 covers 14 residues. With 4 bases removed from V and 4 bases from J, the gap between germline ends came to 11 bases.

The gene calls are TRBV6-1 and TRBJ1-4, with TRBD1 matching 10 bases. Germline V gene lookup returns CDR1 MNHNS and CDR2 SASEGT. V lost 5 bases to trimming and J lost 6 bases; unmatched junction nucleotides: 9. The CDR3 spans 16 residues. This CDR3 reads CASSPGTGVRDEKLFF. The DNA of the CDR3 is TGTGCCAGCAGTCCCGGGACAGGGGTTCGGGATGAAAAACTGTTTTTT.